The 27 T cell receptor beta chains given below trace back to one sample, sequenced in a study of beta chain features in type 1 diabetes. Regarding the study as a whole: In all four CD4+ subsets, TCRB CDR3 length was significantly, moderately reduced in type 1 diabetes.

Their antigens are not known. Expressed TCRB transcripts got sequenced, as all isolated RNA was reverse transcribed. Clones were sequenced by immunoSEQ multiplex PCR, and TCRdb holds only the in-frame ones, with some missing. Of 130,000 to 150,000 clones in the sample, 13% were seen once. Specimen: central memory CD4+ T cells from blood. These receptors all stem from a man aged 18 to 29 with type 1 diabetes.

This clone was observed at least ten times. The chain links TRBV10-3 to TRBJ1-2, with D unclear. V lost 6 bases, J lost 7 bases, and 12 bases lay in between. The length of the CDR3 is 12 residues. CDR1 is ENHRY, CDR2 SYGVKD, per germline. The CDR3 region has the DNA TGTGCCATCAGCCCGGAAGTTGGTGGCTACACCTTC. Protein product: CAISPEVGGYTF.

This clone was counted a few times. J is TRBJ2-7 and V is TRBV29-1; D is uncertain. CDR1 is SQVTM and CDR2 is ANQGSEA in the germline V gene. The CDR3 length is 14 residues. The ends were cut back, 3 bases at V and 0 bases at J, with 12 bases in the middle. Written as DNA, the CDR3 is TGCAGCGTTGAGGGGTCAGGTTCCTCCTACGAGCAGTACTTC. This codes for CSVEGSGSSYEQYF.

This sequence joins TRBV19 and TRBJ2-7; D is uncertain. The germline gives CDR1 LNHDA, CDR2 SQIVND (reference sequence). Trimming took off 3 bases at V and 0 bases at J, with 6 bases between the two ends. The length of the CDR3 is 13 residues. CDR3 residues: CASSMSSSYEQYF. CDR3 nucleotide sequence: TGTGCCAGTAGTATGAGTAGCTCCTACGAGCAGTACTTC.

The rearrangement links TRBV2 to TRBJ1-5; weak D call: TRBD1 (5 bases). Germline CDR1 SNHLY, CDR2 FYNNEI. The germline V and J ends were trimmed by 5 bases and 5 bases, with 10 bases remaining between them. The CDR3 is 13 amino acids. CDR3 residues: CASSLRADQPQHF. For the CDR3, the DNA is TGTGCCAGCAGTCTCAGGGCGGATCAGCCCCAGCATTTT.

This clone showed up just a few times. The chain is built from TRBV7-8 and TRBJ2-5, with D perhaps TRBD2 (7 bases). The J call may be in error: the DNA end matches TRBJ2-7 better. The CDR3 runs 15 residues. CDR1 and CDR2 from the germline V gene are SGHVS and FQNEAQ. This chain's CDR3 is CASSLDGGPSYEQYF. The CDR3 DNA sequence: TGTGCCAGCAGCTTAGACGGGGGGCCGTCCTACGAGCAGTACTTC.

This clone was found a few times. The chain employs TRBV30 and TRBJ1-4; no clear D gene. Germline CDR1 GTSNPN, CDR2 SVGIG (reference sequence). This CDR3 region has 12 residues. V was cut by 0 bases and J by 15 bases, with 14 bases left in between. This CDR3 reads CAWSVPGNKVFF. DNA for the CDR3: TGTGCCTGGAGTGTACCTGGGAATAAAGTGTTTTTT.

This clone was counted between two and nine times. The chain couples TRBV7-9 to TRBJ2-1; D unresolved. Germline CDR1 SEHNR, CDR2 FQNEAQ (reference sequence). Trimming shortened V by 3 bases and J by 7 bases, and 4 bases separated the two germline ends. The CDR3 covers 11 residues. DNA of the CDR3: TGTGCCAGCAGCTTCTGGAATGAGCAGTTCTTC. This sequence encodes CASSFWNEQFF.

The chain has TRBV6-1 and TRBJ2-4; D may be TRBD1 (5 bases). The ends were cut back, 1 base at V and 1 base at J, with 11 bases in the middle. The CDR3 length is 16 residues. The germline CDR1 and CDR2 sequences are MNHNS and SASEGT. This chain's CDR3 is CASSEEGVGAKNIQYF. DNA for the CDR3: TGTGCCAGCAGTGAAGAAGGGGTTGGGGCCAAAAACATTCAGTACTTC.

The chain uses TRBV11-2 and TRBJ2-7; the match to TRBD1 covers 7 bases. J was trimmed by 3 bases and V by 2 bases; bases with no gene match: 7. Per the germline V gene, CDR1 is SGHAT and CDR2 is FQNNGV. The CDR3 totals 15 residues. DNA of the CDR3: TGTGCCAGCAGCTTACCTTATAACAGGGGCTACGAGCAGTACTTC. Its translation: CASSLPYNRGYEQYF.

This clone was detected a few times. The chain joins TRBV14 to TRBJ2-7; D perhaps matches TRBD1 (5 bases). Trimming removed 6 bases from V and 11 bases from J, with 17 bases in between. The CDR3 loop spans 12 amino acids. The germline gives CDR1 SGHDN, CDR2 FVKESK. The CDR3 sequence: CASSRWGSGEYF. In DNA form, the CDR3 reads TGTGCCAGCAGTCGATGGGGCTCTGGGGAGTACTTC.

This clone was counted a few times. The chain links TRBV28 to TRBJ2-1, with D uncertain. The CDR3 has 11 residues. The V end was cut by 5 bases, the J end by 13 bases, with 12 bases between. Per germline, CDR1 MDHEN and CDR2 SYDVKM. Here the CDR3 reads CASSVKYPQFF. DNA of the CDR3: TGTGCCAGCAGTGTAAAATACCCTCAGTTCTTC.

On this clone: Other DNA sequences from this sample encode an identical CDR3 as well. The rearrangement joins TRBV29-1 to TRBJ2-6, with 12 bases aligning to TRBD1. Germline V gene lookup returns CDR1 SQVTM and CDR2 ANQGSEA. The CDR3 is 19 amino acids. V was clipped by 0 bases and J by 1 base; unmatched bases: 7. CDR3 residues: CSVEDPLGQGASGANVLTF. CDR3 sequence (DNA): TGCAGCGTTGAAGATCCTTTGGGACAGGGGGCGTCTGGGGCCAACGTCCTGACTTTC.

About this clone itself: It may be a read error: a sequence one base away is much more abundant. This rearrangement joins TRBV10-3 to TRBJ2-1; 8 nucleotides line up with TRBD1. Germline V lookup: CDR1 ENHRY, CDR2 SYGVKD. V shed 7 bases and J 6 bases; nucleotides not matched to a gene: 8. The CDR3 has 14 amino acids. CDR3 coding DNA: TGTGCCATCACCGGGGACAGGCCCTGCAATGAGCAGTTCTTC. It translates to CAITGDRPCNEQFF.

In its sample, this clone was seen a few times. V gene TRBV25-1 combines with J gene TRBJ2-4, with 10 bases matching TRBD2. The CDR3 runs to 15 residues. Germline CDR1 MGHDK, CDR2 SYGVNS. With V trimmed by 7 bases and J by 5 bases, 8 bases remained unmatched. The CDR3 DNA is TGTGCCAGCACCCCTAGCGGGGGACATGAAAACATTCAGTACTTC. It specifies CASTPSGGHENIQYF.

This chain joins TRBV30 and TRBJ1-4, with a weak D call TRBD1 (6 bases). Germline V gene sequence: CDR1 GTSNPN, CDR2 SVGIG (reference sequence). The CDR3 has 13 amino acids. Deletions cut 2 bases from V and 3 bases from J, with 7 bases between. The CDR3: CAWSRQANEKLFF. The CDR3 region has the DNA TGTGCCTGGAGTAGACAGGCTAATGAAAAACTGTTTTTT.

This clone came up a few times. Within the sample, other DNA sequences also encode this same CDR3. The chain has TRBV9 and TRBJ2-5; D gene unclear. CDR3 length equals 13 residues. CDR1 and CDR2 from the germline V gene are SGDLS and YYNGEE. The V and J ends lost 0 bases and 3 bases respectively, with 6 bases between them. The CDR3 reads CASSVGVEETQYF. CDR3 nucleotides: TGTGCCAGCAGCGTAGGTGTAGAAGAGACCCAGTACTTC.

This clone was counted a few times. This chain links TRBV2 with TRBJ2-7; D not certain. This CDR3 spans 14 amino acids. Trimming removed 3 bases at V and 2 bases at J, with 11 bases between. Germline CDR1 reads SNHLY; CDR2 reads FYNNEI. CDR3 sequence (DNA): TGTGCCAGCAGTGATTGGCAGATACCCTACGAGCAGTACTTC. Its translation is CASSDWQIPYEQYF.

This clone was found a few times. V is TRBV4-1 and J is TRBJ2-7; D is possibly TRBD1 (6 bases). Germline CDR1 and CDR2: MGHRA and YSYEKL. Between the trimmed V and J ends, which lost 1 base and 2 bases, there was a span of 15 bases. CDR3 length: 16 residues. Written as DNA, the CDR3 is TGCGCCAGCAGCCAAGCACCCACAGGGATTGCCTACGAGCAGTACTTC. Its protein product is CASSQAPTGIAYEQYF.

This chain links TRBV5-6 with TRBJ2-5; D might be TRBD1 or TRBD2, each matching 5 bases. V was pared by 6 bases and J by 2 bases, with 11 bases between. This CDR3 is 13 amino acids long. Germline CDR1 and CDR2: SGHDT and YYEEEE. CDR3 DNA: TGTGCCAGCATACTCGGGGCTCAAGAGACCCAGTACTTC. Its protein product is CASILGAQETQYF.

The chain uses TRBV6-6 and TRBJ1-5; 8 positions agree with TRBD1. The germline V gene encodes CDR1 MNHNY and CDR2 SVGAGI (reference sequence). Trimming at V came to 4 bases and at J to 4 bases, leaving 6 bases not matched to a gene. This CDR3 is built from 15 residues. Here the CDR3 DNA reads TGTGCCAGCAGTTCGGACAGGGTTCGGAATCAGCCCCAGCATTTT. This gives the protein CASSSDRVRNQPQHF.

The chain uses TRBV11-3 and TRBJ2-7; TRBD1 might be the D (5 bases). Per the germline V gene, CDR1 is SGHNT and CDR2 is YENEEA. The germline V and J ends were trimmed by 5 bases and 4 bases, with 15 bases remaining between them. This CDR3 has 14 amino acids. The CDR3 loop reads CASSPPPGYYEQYF. CDR3 DNA sequence: TGTGCCAGCAGCCCGCCTCCAGGGTATTACGAGCAGTACTTC.

The table lists this clone with a few counts. V and J are TRBV19 and TRBJ1-1; D remains unclear. Between the trimmed V and J ends, which lost 9 bases and 2 bases, there was a span of 13 bases. The CDR3 consists of 13 residues. Germline-derived CDR1 and CDR2 are LNHDA and SQIVND (reference sequence). CDR3 sequence: CASTGPQNTEAFF. As DNA, the CDR3 is TGTGCCAGCACCGGGCCCCAAAACACTGAAGCTTTCTTT. The variable domain in full, completed from reference TRBV19 and TRBJ1-1, reads DGGITQSPKYLFRKEGQNVTLSCEQNLNHDAMYWYRQDPGQGLRLIYYSQIVNDFQKGDIAEGYSVSREKKESFPLTVTSAQKNPTAFYLCASTGPQNTEAFFGQGTRLTVV.

This chain connects TRBV5-1 to TRBJ1-3; D is uncertain. The ends were cut back, 7 bases at V and 0 bases at J, with 11 bases in the middle. CDR1 is SGHRS, CDR2 YFSETQ, per germline. The CDR3 has 14 residues. CDR3: CASRLGSSGNTIYF. For the CDR3, the DNA is TGCGCCAGCCGTCTTGGGAGCTCTGGAAACACCATATATTTT.

The chain carries TRBV18 and TRBJ2-5; D gene ambiguous. From germline, CDR1 is KGHSH and CDR2 LQKENI. Trimming pared 3 bases from V and 4 bases from J, leaving 6 bases between. The CDR3 loop spans 12 amino acids. CDR3 bases: TGTGCCAGCTCACCGATAGGAGAGACCCAGTACTTC. This gives the protein CASSPIGETQYF. Supplemented by reference TRBV18 and TRBJ2-5, the full variable domain reads NAGVMQNPRHLVRRRGQEARLRCSPMKGHSHVYWYRQLPEEGLKFMVYLQKENIIDESGMPKERFSAEFPKEGPSILRIQQVVRGDSAAYFCASSPIGETQYFGPGTRLLVL.

V is TRBV11-1 and J is TRBJ1-1; tentative D call: TRBD1 (6 bases). This CDR3 is built from 14 residues. In germline, CDR1 is SGHAT, CDR2 FQDESV (reference sequence). V lost 6 bases, J lost 1 base, and 12 bases lay in between. The CDR3 coding sequence is TGTGCCAGCAGTCCAATACAGGGGAACACTGAAGCTTTCTTT. It is translated as CASSPIQGNTEAFF.

This clone was counted between two and nine times. The rearrangement uses TRBV7-2 and TRBJ2-2; perhaps D is TRBD1 or TRBD2 (5 bases each). The germline V and J ends were trimmed by 2 bases and 5 bases, with 12 bases remaining between them. Germline V gene lookup returns CDR1 SGHTA and CDR2 FQGNSA. The CDR3 extends over 15 amino acids. The CDR3 spells CASSLQGPGTGELFF. The CDR3 DNA sequence: TGTGCCAGCAGCTTACAGGGTCCGGGGACCGGGGAGCTGTTTTTT.

This sequence joins TRBV30 and TRBJ2-7, with D hard to call. The germline V gene has CDR1 GTSNPN and CDR2 SVGIG (reference sequence). The CDR3 length is 13 residues. V lost 2 bases and J lost 4, with 12 bases in between. Here the CDR3 DNA reads TGTGCCTGGAGTTCAGTCCCGATATACGAGCAGTACTTC. It translates to CAWSSVPIYEQYF.